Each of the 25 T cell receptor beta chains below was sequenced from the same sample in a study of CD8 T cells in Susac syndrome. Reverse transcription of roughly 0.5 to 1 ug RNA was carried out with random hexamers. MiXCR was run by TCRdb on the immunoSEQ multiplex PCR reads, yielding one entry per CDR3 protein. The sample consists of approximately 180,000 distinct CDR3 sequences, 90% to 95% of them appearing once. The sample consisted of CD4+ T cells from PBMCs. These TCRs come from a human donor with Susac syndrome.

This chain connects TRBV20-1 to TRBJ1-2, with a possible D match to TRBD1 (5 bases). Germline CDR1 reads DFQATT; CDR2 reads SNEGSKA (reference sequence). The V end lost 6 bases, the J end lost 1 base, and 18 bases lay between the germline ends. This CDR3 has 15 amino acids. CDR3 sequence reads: CSAGSATANNYGYTF. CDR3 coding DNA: TGCAGTGCAGGGTCCGCGACAGCAAATAACTATGGCTACACCTTC.

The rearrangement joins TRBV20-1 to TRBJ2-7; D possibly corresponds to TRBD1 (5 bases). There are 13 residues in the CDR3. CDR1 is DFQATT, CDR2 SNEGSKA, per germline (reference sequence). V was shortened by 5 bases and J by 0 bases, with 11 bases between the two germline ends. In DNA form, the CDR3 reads TGCAGTGCTCCTGACAGAACCTCCTACGAGCAGTACTTC. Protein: CSAPDRTSYEQYF.

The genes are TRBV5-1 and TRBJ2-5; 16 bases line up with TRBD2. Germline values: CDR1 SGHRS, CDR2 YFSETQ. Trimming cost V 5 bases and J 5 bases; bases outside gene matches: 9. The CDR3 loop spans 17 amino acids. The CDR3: CASSPGTSGGAEETQYF. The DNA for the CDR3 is TGCGCCAGCAGTCCCGGGACTAGCGGGGGGGCAGAGGAGACCCAGTACTTC. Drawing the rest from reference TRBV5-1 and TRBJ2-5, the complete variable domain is KAGVTQTPRYLIKTRGQQVTLSCSPISGHRSVSWYQQTPGQGLQFLFEYFSETQRNKGNFPGRFSGRQFSNSRSEMNVSTLELGDSALYLCASSPGTSGGAEETQYFGPGTRLLVL.

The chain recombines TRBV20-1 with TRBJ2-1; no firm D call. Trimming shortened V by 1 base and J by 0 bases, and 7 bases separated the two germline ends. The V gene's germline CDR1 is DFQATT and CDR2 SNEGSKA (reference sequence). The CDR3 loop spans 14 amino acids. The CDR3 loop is CSARGKSSYNEQFF. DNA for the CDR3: TGCAGTGCTAGAGGCAAGAGCTCCTACAATGAGCAGTTCTTC.

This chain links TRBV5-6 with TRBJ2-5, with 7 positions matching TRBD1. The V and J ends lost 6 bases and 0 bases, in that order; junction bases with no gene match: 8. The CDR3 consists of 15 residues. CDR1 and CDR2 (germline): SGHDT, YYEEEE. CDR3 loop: CASKRQGRYQETQYF. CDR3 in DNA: TGTGCCAGCAAAAGACAGGGCCGGTACCAAGAGACCCAGTACTTC.

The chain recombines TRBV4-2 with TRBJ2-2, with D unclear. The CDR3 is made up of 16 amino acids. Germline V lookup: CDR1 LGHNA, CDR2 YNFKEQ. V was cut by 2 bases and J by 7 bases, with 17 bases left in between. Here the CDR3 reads CASSQTQFGDIGELFF. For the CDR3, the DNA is TGTGCCAGCAGCCAAACTCAATTTGGGGATATCGGGGAGCTGTTTTTT.

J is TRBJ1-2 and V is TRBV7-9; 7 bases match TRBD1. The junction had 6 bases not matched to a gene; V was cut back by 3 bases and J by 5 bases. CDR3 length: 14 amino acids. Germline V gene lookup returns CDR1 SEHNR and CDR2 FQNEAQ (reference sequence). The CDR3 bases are TGTGCCAGCAGCTTTTCAGGGGGAGGATATGGCTACACCTTC. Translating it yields CASSFSGGGYGYTF.

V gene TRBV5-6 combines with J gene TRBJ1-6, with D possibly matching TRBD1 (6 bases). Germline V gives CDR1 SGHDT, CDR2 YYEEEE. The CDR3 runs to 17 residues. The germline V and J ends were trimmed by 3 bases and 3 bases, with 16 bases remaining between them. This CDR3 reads CASSSVTGAVYNSPLHF. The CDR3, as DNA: TGTGCCAGCAGCTCGGTGACAGGAGCAGTCTATAATTCACCCCTCCACTTT. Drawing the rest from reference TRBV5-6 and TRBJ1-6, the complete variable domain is DAGVTQSPTHLIKTRGQQVTLRCSPKSGHDTVSWYQQALGQGPQFIFQYYEEEERQRGNFPDRFSGHQFPNYSSELNVNALLLGDSALYLCASSSVTGAVYNSPLHFGNGTRLTVT.

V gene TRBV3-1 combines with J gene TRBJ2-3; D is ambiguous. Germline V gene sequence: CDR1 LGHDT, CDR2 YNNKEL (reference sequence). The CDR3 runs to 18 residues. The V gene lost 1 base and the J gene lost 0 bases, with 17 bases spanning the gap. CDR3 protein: CASSQVVVGFASTDTQYF. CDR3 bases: TGTGCCAGCAGCCAAGTAGTAGTAGGATTCGCTAGCACAGATACGCAGTATTTT.

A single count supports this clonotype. This CDR3 reads CASSPKGRLQETQYF. The DNA of the CDR3 is TGTGCCAGCTCACCAAAGGGGCGCCTCCAAGAGACCCAGTACTTC. The genes are TRBV18 and TRBJ2-5; D is possibly TRBD1 (5 bases). The CDR3 sequence is 15 residues long. V lost 2 bases and J lost 1, with 11 bases in between. CDR1 and CDR2 from the germline V gene are KGHSH and LQKENI.

The CDR3: CASSYRDFGYEQYF. The CDR3 bases are TGTGCCAGCAGTTACAGGGATTTTGGCTACGAGCAGTACTTC. The rearrangement uses TRBV2 and TRBJ2-7; possible D gene TRBD1, 6 bases. In germline, CDR1 is SNHLY, CDR2 FYNNEI. Trimming took off 5 bases at V and 3 bases at J, with 14 bases between the two ends. The CDR3 extends over 14 amino acids.

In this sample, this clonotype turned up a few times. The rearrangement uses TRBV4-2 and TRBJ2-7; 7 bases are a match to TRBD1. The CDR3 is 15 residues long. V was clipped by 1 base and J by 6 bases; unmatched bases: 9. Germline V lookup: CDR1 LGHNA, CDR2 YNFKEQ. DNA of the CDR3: TGTGCCAGCAGCCAAGTTGGCGGACAGGTAACCGAGCAGTACTTC. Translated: CASSQVGGQVTEQYF.

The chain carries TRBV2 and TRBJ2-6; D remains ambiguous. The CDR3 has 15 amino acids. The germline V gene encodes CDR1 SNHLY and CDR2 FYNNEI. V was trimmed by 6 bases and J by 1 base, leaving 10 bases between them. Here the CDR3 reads CASRQDFSGANVLTF. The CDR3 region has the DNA TGTGCCAGCAGGCAGGATTTTTCTGGGGCCAACGTCCTGACTTTC.

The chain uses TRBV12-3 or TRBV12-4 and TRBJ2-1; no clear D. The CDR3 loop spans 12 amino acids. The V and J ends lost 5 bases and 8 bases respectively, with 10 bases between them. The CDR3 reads CASSLELYEQFF. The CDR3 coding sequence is TGTGCCAGCAGTCTGGAGTTGTATGAGCAGTTCTTC.

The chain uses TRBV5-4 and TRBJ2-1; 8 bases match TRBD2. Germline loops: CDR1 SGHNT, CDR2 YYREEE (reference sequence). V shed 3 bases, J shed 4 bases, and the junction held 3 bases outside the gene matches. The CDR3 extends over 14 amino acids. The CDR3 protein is CASSSGTRYNEQFF. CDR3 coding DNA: TGTGCCAGCAGCTCCGGGACTAGATACAATGAGCAGTTCTTC.

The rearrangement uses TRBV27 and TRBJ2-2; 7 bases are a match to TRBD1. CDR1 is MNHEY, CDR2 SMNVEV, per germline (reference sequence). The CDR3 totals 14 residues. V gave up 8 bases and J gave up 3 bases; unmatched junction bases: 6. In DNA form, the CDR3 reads TGTGCCAGCTGGGGACAGAAGTACACCGGGGAGCTGTTTTTT. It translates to CASWGQKYTGELFF.

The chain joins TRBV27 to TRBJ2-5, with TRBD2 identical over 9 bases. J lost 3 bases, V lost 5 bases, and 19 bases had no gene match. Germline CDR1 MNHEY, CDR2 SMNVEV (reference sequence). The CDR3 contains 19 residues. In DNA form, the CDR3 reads TGTGCCAGCAGTCCCCGGTCGTGGGGCGGGAGGGCCCTCGAAGAGACCCAGTACTTC. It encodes CASSPRSWGGRALEETQYF.

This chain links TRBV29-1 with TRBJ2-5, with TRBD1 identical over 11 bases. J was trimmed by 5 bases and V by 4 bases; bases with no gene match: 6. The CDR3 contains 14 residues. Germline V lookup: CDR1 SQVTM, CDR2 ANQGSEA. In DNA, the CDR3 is TGCAGCGTTGCCTTGGGGACAGGGGGTGAGACCCAGTACTTC. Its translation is CSVALGTGGETQYF.

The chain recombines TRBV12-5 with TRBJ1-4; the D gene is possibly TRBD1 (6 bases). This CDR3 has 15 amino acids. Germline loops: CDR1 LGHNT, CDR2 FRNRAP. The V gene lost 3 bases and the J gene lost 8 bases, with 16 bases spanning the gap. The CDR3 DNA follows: TGTGCTAGTGGTTTCCCGACAGGAGGACGGGAAAAACTGTTTTTT. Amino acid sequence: CASGFPTGGREKLFF.

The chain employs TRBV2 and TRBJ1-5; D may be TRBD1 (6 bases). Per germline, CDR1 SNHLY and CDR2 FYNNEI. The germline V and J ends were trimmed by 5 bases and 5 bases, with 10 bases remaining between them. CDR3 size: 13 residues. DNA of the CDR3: TGTGCCAGCAGTTGGGGGGCGGATCAGCCCCAGCATTTT. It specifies CASSWGADQPQHF.

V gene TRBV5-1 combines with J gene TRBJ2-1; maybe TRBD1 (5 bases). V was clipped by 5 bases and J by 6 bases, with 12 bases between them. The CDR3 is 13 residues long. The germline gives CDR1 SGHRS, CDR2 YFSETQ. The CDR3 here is CASSNRIGNEQFF. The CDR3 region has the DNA TGCGCCAGCAGTAACAGGATAGGCAATGAGCAGTTCTTC.

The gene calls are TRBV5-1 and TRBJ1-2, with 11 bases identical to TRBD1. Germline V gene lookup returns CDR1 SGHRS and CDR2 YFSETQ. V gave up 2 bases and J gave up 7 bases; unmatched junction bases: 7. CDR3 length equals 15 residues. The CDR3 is CASSFTGQGESGYTF. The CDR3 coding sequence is TGCGCCAGCAGCTTTACGGGACAGGGGGAAAGTGGCTACACCTTC.

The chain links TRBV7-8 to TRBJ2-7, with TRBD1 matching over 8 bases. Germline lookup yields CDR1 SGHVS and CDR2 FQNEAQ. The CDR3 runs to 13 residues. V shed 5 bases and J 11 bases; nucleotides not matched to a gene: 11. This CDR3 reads CASSTRQGTPKYF. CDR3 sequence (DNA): TGTGCCAGCAGCACCCGACAGGGGACCCCAAAGTACTTC.

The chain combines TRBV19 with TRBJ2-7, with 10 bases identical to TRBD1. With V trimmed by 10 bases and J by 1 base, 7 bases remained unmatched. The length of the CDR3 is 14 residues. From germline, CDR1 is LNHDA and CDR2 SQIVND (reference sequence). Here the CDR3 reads CATQGQGPSYEQYF. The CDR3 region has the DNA TGTGCCACCCAGGGACAGGGGCCGTCCTACGAGCAGTACTTC. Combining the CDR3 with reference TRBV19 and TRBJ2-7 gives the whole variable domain DGGITQSPKYLFRKEGQNVTLSCEQNLNHDAMYWYRQDPGQGLRLIYYSQIVNDFQKGDIAEGYSVSREKKESFPLTVTSAQKNPTAFYLCATQGQGPSYEQYFGPGTRLTVT.

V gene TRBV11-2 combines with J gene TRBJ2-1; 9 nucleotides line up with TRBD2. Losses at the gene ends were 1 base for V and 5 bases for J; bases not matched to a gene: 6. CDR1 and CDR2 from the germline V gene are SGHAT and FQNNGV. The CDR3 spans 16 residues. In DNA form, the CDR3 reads TGTGCCAGCAGCTTAGTCCTTGTAGCGGGGGACAATGAGCAGTTCTTC. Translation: CASSLVLVAGDNEQFF.